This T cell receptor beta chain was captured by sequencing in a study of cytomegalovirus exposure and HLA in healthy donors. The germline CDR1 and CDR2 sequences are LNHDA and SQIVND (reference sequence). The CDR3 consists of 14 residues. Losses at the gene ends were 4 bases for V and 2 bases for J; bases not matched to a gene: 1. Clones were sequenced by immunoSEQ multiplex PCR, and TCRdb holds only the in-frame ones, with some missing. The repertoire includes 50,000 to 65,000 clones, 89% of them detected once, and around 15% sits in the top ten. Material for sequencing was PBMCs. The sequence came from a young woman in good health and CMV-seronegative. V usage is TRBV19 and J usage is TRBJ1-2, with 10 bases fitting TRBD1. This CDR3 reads CASSTDRGNYGYTF. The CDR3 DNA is TGTGCCAGTAGTACGGACAGGGGGAACTATGGCTACACCTTC.